The 15 T cell receptor beta chains reported below all come from one sample, sequenced in a study of blood T cell repertoires in COVID-19 (dated by TCRdb to 2018 to 2020). The receptor library was made with the immunoSEQ multiplex PCR assay. This is the immuneACCESS table as TCRdb keeps it, with only in-frame sequences that have V and J called. A part of the clones is gone; compared with another copy, unresolved V genes explain less than half, and the rest is unexplained. The sample table records 150,000 to 200,000 clones; about 88% of these occur just once. More than 6.5% of the sample lies in the top ten. The sample consisted of peripheral blood. The receptors were gathered from an elderly woman in a cohort sampled during active or convalescent COVID-19.

J is TRBJ2-3 and V is TRBV10-2; 9 positions agree with TRBD2. The V gene's germline CDR1 is WSHSY and CDR2 SAAADI. Losses at the gene ends were 6 bases for V and 8 bases for J; bases not matched to a gene: 12. This CDR3 has 15 residues. The CDR3 nucleotides read TGCGCCAGCAGGGTAGCGCTAGCGGGGTCGGGTACGCAGTATTTT. This sequence encodes CASRVALAGSGTQYF.

A few counts support this clone. The rearrangement uses TRBV6-4 and TRBJ2-3, with TRBD2 identical over 8 bases. V gave up 3 bases and J gave up 0 bases; unmatched junction bases: 5. CDR1 is MRHNA, CDR2 SNTAGT, per germline. The CDR3 is 16 amino acids. The CDR3 nucleotides read TGTGCCAGCAGTGAAAACAGCGGGGGTAGCACAGATACGCAGTATTTT. Translated, it gives CASSENSGGSTDTQYF.

This rearrangement joins TRBV6-2 or TRBV6-3 to TRBJ2-2, with 7 nucleotides matching TRBD2. In germline, CDR1 is MNHEY, CDR2 SVGEGT. The ends lost 6 bases at V and 9 bases at J; junction bases unmatched: 7. This CDR3 contains 13 residues. CDR3 loop: CASSRRGIRELFF. CDR3 nucleotides: TGTGCCAGCAGCCGGCGGGGGATCCGGGAGCTGTTTTTT.

This chain uses TRBV2 with TRBJ1-4, with a weak D call TRBD1 (5 bases). From germline, CDR1 is SNHLY and CDR2 FYNNEI. The length of the CDR3 is 16 residues. Trimming pared 3 bases from V and 4 bases from J, leaving 15 bases between. CDR3 residues: CASSDRVRTFNEKLFF. The CDR3 DNA reads as TGTGCCAGCAGTGACCGTGTCCGGACATTTAATGAAAAACTGTTTTTT.

V is TRBV21-1 and J is TRBJ1-3; TRBD1, as called in the table, went unchecked against the DNA. TRBV21-1 is a listed pseudogene. This CDR3 has 16 amino acids. The CDR3 bases are TGTGCCAGCAGCAAATGTGGGCCCCCCTCTGGAAACACCATATATTTT. Translating it yields CASSKCGPPSGNTIYF.

V gene TRBV27 combines with J gene TRBJ2-1; possibly TRBD1 for D (6 bases). V was cut by 11 bases and J by 4 bases, with 18 bases left in between. The CDR3 is made up of 14 amino acids. Looked up from germline, CDR1 is MNHEY and CDR2 is SMNVEV (reference sequence). The CDR3 DNA follows: TGTGCCTGCGCAGGGGACGGAACTTACAATGAGCAGTTCTTC. This translates into CACAGDGTYNEQFF.

The chain links TRBV5-1 to TRBJ2-1; 9 nucleotides match TRBD1. Germline V lookup: CDR1 SGHRS, CDR2 YFSETQ. This CDR3 is 15 amino acids long. V gave up 3 bases and J gave up 6 bases; unmatched junction bases: 7. The CDR3 DNA is TGCGCCAGCAGCTCCTGGGACAGGGAAGGCAATGAGCAGTTCTTC. It is translated as CASSSWDREGNEQFF.

The chain uses TRBV3-1 (or the pseudogene TRBV3-2) and TRBJ2-7; no clear D. This CDR3 is built from 15 residues. CDR1 is LGHDT, CDR2 YNNKEL, per germline (reference sequence). Trimming pared 1 base from V and 0 bases from J, leaving 10 bases between. CDR3 in DNA: TGTGCCAGCAGCCAAGGTTTGACTGACTCCTACGAGCAGTACTTC. It specifies CASSQGLTDSYEQYF.

This chain connects TRBV15 to TRBJ1-4; 7 bases align to TRBD1. CDR1 and CDR2 (germline): LNHNV, YYDKDF (reference sequence). The V segment lost 2 bases and the J segment 5 bases; nucleotides outside the gene matches: 5. The length of the CDR3 is 15 residues. CDR3 DNA: TGTGCCACCAGCAGAACGACAGGGATAAATGAAAAACTGTTTTTT. Translating gives CATSRTTGINEKLFF. The variable domain in full, completed from reference TRBV15 and TRBJ1-4, reads DAMVIQNPRYQVTQFGKPVTLSCSQTLNHNVMYWYQQKSSQAPKLLFHYYDKDFNNEADTPDNFQSRRPNTSFCFLDIRSPGLGDTAMYLCATSRTTGINEKLFFGSGTQLSVL.

V usage is TRBV19 and J usage is TRBJ2-7; D remains unclear. The CDR3 spans 15 residues. Trimming cost V 1 base and J 0 bases, with 10 bases left between them. Germline V CDR1 and CDR2: LNHDA, SQIVND (reference sequence). For the CDR3, the DNA is TGTGCCAGTAGTATAGGTACAGCCAGCTCCTACGAGCAGTACTTC. Protein sequence: CASSIGTASSYEQYF. Using reference TRBV19 and TRBJ2-7 for the parts outside the CDR3, the full variable domain is DGGITQSPKYLFRKEGQNVTLSCEQNLNHDAMYWYRQDPGQGLRLIYYSQIVNDFQKGDIAEGYSVSREKKESFPLTVTSAQKNPTAFYLCASSIGTASSYEQYFGPGTRLTVT.

The genes are TRBV5-1 and TRBJ1-1; 12 positions agree with TRBD1. With 5 bases clipped from V and 1 base from J, the junction kept 6 bases outside the gene matches. CDR1 SGHRS and CDR2 YFSETQ come from the germline V gene. The CDR3 length is 16 residues. In nucleotides, the CDR3 is TGCGCCAGCAGGGGGACAGGGGGCGATCCGAACACTGAAGCTTTCTTT. Protein sequence: CASRGTGGDPNTEAFF.

The V and J genes are TRBV15 and TRBJ1-2; the D is unclear. Trimming removed 1 base at V and 0 bases at J, with 12 bases between. Germline loops: CDR1 LNHNV, CDR2 YYDKDF (reference sequence). The length of the CDR3 is 16 residues. The CDR3 DNA reads TGTGCCACCAGCAGAGCCGGTGGAGTATCTAACTATGGCTACACCTTC. Its translation is CATSRAGGVSNYGYTF.

This chain uses TRBV28 with TRBJ1-2, with 9 nucleotides matching TRBD1. Per the germline V gene, CDR1 is MDHEN and CDR2 is SYDVKM. This CDR3 has 16 amino acids. J gave up 4 bases and V 5 bases, and 11 bases lay outside the gene matches. CDR3 nucleotides: TGTGCCAGCAGTCCCGGCTCAATACAGGGGGCCTATGGCTACACCTTC. Translated, it gives CASSPGSIQGAYGYTF.

The rearrangement links TRBV15 to TRBJ2-7, with 10 bases aligning to TRBD1. CDR3 length: 14 residues. Germline values: CDR1 LNHNV, CDR2 YYDKDF (reference sequence). Unmatched junction bases numbered 6, after V lost 8 bases and J lost 2 bases. The CDR3 coding sequence is TGTGCCACCCACGCCGGGACAGGGGCCTACGAGCAGTACTTC. Its translation: CATHAGTGAYEQYF.

The chain joins TRBV21-1 to TRBJ2-7; the listed D gene, TRBD1, was not tested against the DNA. TRBV21-1 is assigned pseudogene status. The CDR3 covers 15 residues. DNA for the CDR3: TGTGCCAGCAGCATACACCGGGACAGCTCCTACGAGCAGTACGTC. Translation: CASSIHRDSSYEQYV.